Shown below are 5 T cell receptor beta chains from a single sample sequenced in a study of shared T cell receptors in the human thymus. Produced via immunoSEQ multiplex PCR; TCRdb's table is partial and in-frame only. The sample has some 400,000 clones; about 95% are singletons. Sequencing was carried out using thymocytes. The receptor set was obtained from a human donor.

The genes are TRBV19 and TRBJ1-1, with 10 bases matching TRBD1. V lost 6 bases and J lost 4; bases outside the gene matches: 2. This CDR3 has 13 residues. The germline CDR1 and CDR2 sequences are LNHDA and SQIVND (reference sequence). In DNA form, the CDR3 reads TGTGCCAGTAGGGACAGGGGGACCACTGAAGCTTTCTTT. This codes for CASRDRGTTEAFF. Filled out from reference TRBV19 and TRBJ1-1, the complete variable domain reads DGGITQSPKYLFRKEGQNVTLSCEQNLNHDAMYWYRQDPGQGLRLIYYSQIVNDFQKGDIAEGYSVSREKKESFPLTVTSAQKNPTAFYLCASRDRGTTEAFFGQGTRLTVV.

This clone was recorded once. The V gene is TRBV5-4, the J gene TRBJ2-7; D gene unclear. V was pared by 1 base and J by 0 bases, with 11 bases between. Per the germline V gene, CDR1 is SGHNT and CDR2 is YYREEE (reference sequence). The CDR3 spans 15 residues. CDR3 loop: CASSLRRTDSYEQYF. CDR3 nucleotides: TGTGCCAGCAGCTTGCGGCGCACCGACTCCTACGAGCAGTACTTC.

CDR3 region: CASSLSFRGRANEQFF. CDR3 bases: TGTGCCAGCAGTTTATCGTTTCGCGGGAGGGCCAATGAGCAGTTCTTC. This chain uses TRBV27 with TRBJ2-1, with TRBD2 matching 9 bases. Germline V gene sequence: CDR1 MNHEY, CDR2 SMNVEV (reference sequence). Trimming took 0 bases from V and 6 from J; bases not matched to a gene: 6. The CDR3 is made up of 16 amino acids.

V is TRBV28 and J is TRBJ1-2, with TRBD1 as a possible D gene (6 bases). Germline V lookup: CDR1 MDHEN, CDR2 SYDVKM. The CDR3 is 18 residues long. Trimming left V 6 bases short and J 2 bases short, with 25 bases between. The CDR3 region has the DNA TGTGCCAGCAGCCTTCCCTTTGGGGGGCTTAGCGAGAACTATGGCTACACCTTC. As protein: CASSLPFGGLSENYGYTF.

The chain recombines TRBV7-6 with TRBJ2-7, with 9 bases lining up with TRBD1. The CDR3 is made up of 15 amino acids. Per the germline V gene, CDR1 is SGHVS and CDR2 is FNYEAQ. After removal of 5 bases from V and 2 bases from J, the junction contained 7 bases not matched to a gene. CDR3 sequence (DNA): TGTGCCAGCAGCCCAGGGACAGGGACTCCCTACGAGCAGTACTTC. Translating it yields CASSPGTGTPYEQYF.